These T cell receptor beta chains were read from a single sample in a study of T-cell reconstitution after alpha-beta-depleted transplantation in children. TCRdb reprocessed the PCR reads with MiXCR, giving one entry per CDR3 protein. The sample includes some 590,000 distinct CDR3 sequences, about 10% seen only once; the top ten take about 4.3%. Specimen: PBMCs from the stem cell graft donor, collected from the stem cell graft. Receptors were obtained from a human donor who donated a stem cell graft to a child with acute myeloid leukemia. Both conserved end residues are part of each CDR3. Fields, in order: CDR3 protein, V gene, J gene.

CDR3aa: CASSQAGTSGPGDTQYF
v_gene: TRBV4-2
j_gene: TRBJ2-3

CDR3aa: CASSRTSEAREQYF
v_gene: TRBV6-2/TRBV6-3
j_gene: TRBJ2-7

CDR3aa: CASSLGVGKLAHF
v_gene: TRBV12-3/TRBV12-4
j_gene: TRBJ1-5

CDR3aa: CASSLWGEGEQYF
v_gene: TRBV7-2
j_gene: TRBJ2-7

CDR3aa: CASGTGLSGNTIYF
v_gene: TRBV9
j_gene: TRBJ1-3

CDR3aa: CSVDVGQSEQYF
v_gene: TRBV29-1
j_gene: TRBJ2-7

CDR3aa: CASSLEVAEETQYF
v_gene: TRBV5-1
j_gene: TRBJ2-5

CDR3aa: CATSDLQDIARGATDTQYF
v_gene: TRBV24-1
j_gene: TRBJ2-3

CDR3aa: CASSYVFTEDYGYTF
v_gene: TRBV6-2/TRBV6-3
j_gene: TRBJ1-2

CDR3aa: CASSEVILASGSPQYF
v_gene: TRBV6-1
j_gene: TRBJ2-7

CDR3aa: CASSAGTMPQVQYF
v_gene: TRBV27
j_gene: TRBJ2-7

CDR3aa: CASSVGGSGGLTDTQYF
v_gene: TRBV9
j_gene: TRBJ2-3

CDR3aa: CSARGGIAGALGEQYF
v_gene: TRBV20-1
j_gene: TRBJ2-7

CDR3aa: CASSQRDAGTTGELFF
v_gene: TRBV18
j_gene: TRBJ2-2

CDR3aa: CASSRTIGQANYGYTF
v_gene: TRBV7-9
j_gene: TRBJ1-2

CDR3aa: CASSLEGGPHNEQFF
v_gene: TRBV12-3/TRBV12-4
j_gene: TRBJ2-1

CDR3aa: CASSFFGVGGIQYF
v_gene: TRBV28
j_gene: TRBJ2-4

CDR3aa: CASSLAAGLNYEQYF
v_gene: TRBV5-1
j_gene: TRBJ2-7

CDR3aa: CASSGPLGQGSRNEQFF
v_gene: TRBV5-1
j_gene: TRBJ2-1

CDR3aa: CASSLIPGTDPIEQFF
v_gene: TRBV7-3
j_gene: TRBJ2-1

CDR3aa: CASSPGAGGLYEQYF
v_gene: TRBV12-3/TRBV12-4
j_gene: TRBJ2-7

CDR3aa: CASSLALAGWGGYTF
v_gene: TRBV7-2
j_gene: TRBJ1-2

CDR3aa: CASSRNGGTGELFF
v_gene: TRBV12-3/TRBV12-4
j_gene: TRBJ2-2

CDR3aa: CASTTGETQYF
v_gene: TRBV7-2
j_gene: TRBJ2-5

CDR3aa: CASSHREGTGELFF
v_gene: TRBV19
j_gene: TRBJ2-2

CDR3aa: CASSGDKGNSPLHF
v_gene: TRBV9
j_gene: TRBJ1-6

CDR3aa: CASSPTGGAQPQHF
v_gene: TRBV25-1
j_gene: TRBJ1-5

CDR3aa: CASSLSSQPNTEAFF
v_gene: TRBV12-3/TRBV12-4
j_gene: TRBJ1-1

CDR3aa: CASSEYEGAVTDTQYF
v_gene: TRBV25-1
j_gene: TRBJ2-3

CDR3aa: CSVEGGRGGGPSEQYF
v_gene: TRBV29-1
j_gene: TRBJ2-7

CDR3aa: CASSGRVGGTEAFF
v_gene: TRBV7-8
j_gene: TRBJ1-1

CDR3aa: CATSRNRPGTGGTDTQYF
v_gene: TRBV15
j_gene: TRBJ2-3

CDR3aa: CSADGLASSYNEQFF
v_gene: TRBV20-1
j_gene: TRBJ2-1

CDR3aa: CASSLRATATNEKLFF
v_gene: TRBV7-9
j_gene: TRBJ1-4

CDR3aa: CSAPRGDPGYTF
v_gene: TRBV20-1
j_gene: TRBJ1-2

CDR3aa: CATSTKDGSGILNYGYTF
v_gene: TRBV15
j_gene: TRBJ1-2

CDR3aa: CASSSIGRTNEKLFF
v_gene: TRBV7-8
j_gene: TRBJ1-4

CDR3aa: CASSVDAGVQPQHF
v_gene: TRBV9
j_gene: TRBJ1-5

CDR3aa: CASACDGIQETQYF
v_gene: TRBV4-3
j_gene: TRBJ2-5

CDR3aa: CASRRLTGGQETQYF
v_gene: TRBV5-1
j_gene: TRBJ2-5

CDR3aa: CASSSIAGGPDTQYF
v_gene: TRBV7-3
j_gene: TRBJ2-3

CDR3aa: CSACRDRSSRTDNTEAFF
v_gene: TRBV29-1
j_gene: TRBJ1-1

CDR3aa: CASRGAELSGYNEQFF
v_gene: TRBV6-2/TRBV6-3
j_gene: TRBJ2-1

CDR3aa: CASSQAPTEQYF
v_gene: TRBV14
j_gene: TRBJ2-7

CDR3aa: CSANPLSRTTDTQYF
v_gene: TRBV20-1
j_gene: TRBJ2-3

CDR3aa: CSVQTGWNTEAFF
v_gene: TRBV29-1
j_gene: TRBJ1-1